This T cell receptor beta chain comes out of a study of technical replicates of blood from several donors. Clones were read by immunoSEQ multiplex PCR, and TCRdb kept only the in-frame ones, dropping some. The sample lists tens of thousands of clones, around 92% occurring once. The CDR3 contains 16 residues. The V gene's germline CDR1 is SEHNR and CDR2 FQNEAQ (reference sequence). V lost 5 bases, J lost 2 bases, and 12 bases stayed unmatched. V and J are TRBV7-9 and TRBJ2-7; 7 nucleotides agree with TRBD2. The source of this sequence is a human donor in good health. The specimen was T cells isolated from PBMCs. This chain's CDR3 is CASSQPGASGPYEQYF. CDR3 coding DNA: TGTGCCAGCAGCCAGCCGGGAGCTAGCGGTCCCTACGAGCAGTACTTC. The entire variable domain, with the rest obtained from reference TRBV7-9 and TRBJ2-7, is as follows: DTGVSQNPRHKITKRGQNVTFRCDPISEHNRLYWYRQTLGQGPEFLTYFQNEAQLEKSRLLSDRFSAERPKGSFSTLEIQRTEQGDSAMYLCASSQPGASGPYEQYFGPGTRLTVT.